This T cell receptor beta chain was observed in a study of CD8 T cells in Susac syndrome. Random-hexamer reverse transcription was applied to about 0.45 to 1 ug RNA. The TCR beta CDR3 was amplified by immunoSEQ multiplex PCR across 54 Vbeta, 13 Jbeta. TCRdb re-analysed the immunoSEQ multiplex PCR reads in MiXCR, keeping a single row per CDR3 protein. The sample includes 50,000 to 60,000 distinct CDR3 sequences, more than 90% of them seen just once. Germline assignment: CDR1 LGHNA and CDR2 YNFKEQ. Trimming removed 2 bases from V and 4 bases from J; junction bases left unmatched: 2. This CDR3 has 13 residues.

Specimen: CD8+ T cells from PBMCs. The clonotype originates from a human donor in good health. The rearrangement joins TRBV4-2 to TRBJ2-7; 7 positions match TRBD1. The CDR3 DNA is TGTGCCAGCAGCCAACAGGACAGGTACGAGCAGTACTTC. Translation gives CASSQQDRYEQYF.